Listed below are T cell receptor beta chains from one sample, sequenced in a study of identifying expanded T cells in peripheral blood. Measured with immunoSEQ multiplex PCR; TCRdb has only the in-frame clones, and not every one. Of over 75,000 clones in the sample, 88% were seen once. Sequencing used blood. These receptors came from a person between 18 and 75 years old in good health. The CDR3 runs from the conserved cysteine through the conserved F or W. The size of a clone is reported for some rows only, either as once, few or many, or as a class for expanded clones.

V,length,size,J,CDR3
TRBV6-1,15,few,TRBJ1-3,CASSEAEGTGNTIYF
TRBV6-4,13,once,TRBJ1-6,CASSDWRGSPLHF
TRBV30,12,NA,TRBJ1-1,CAWSGGRTEAFF
TRBV11-1,14,NA,TRBJ1-2,CASSQADRNYGYTF
TRBV7-2,19,NA,TRBJ2-1,CASSLGWGLAGSSYNEQFF
TRBV10-1,14,few,TRBJ2-2,CASSEGWPSRELFF
TRBV6-1,12,NA,TRBJ2-2,CAIRVGTGELFF
TRBV27,12,NA,TRBJ2-7,CASSPTGREQYF
TRBV27,11,NA,TRBJ1-1,CASSFIDEAFF
TRBV18,14,NA,TRBJ1-4,CASSLDRGNEKLFF
TRBV7-2,15,NA,TRBJ1-2,CASSYGAARGEGYTF
TRBV30,18,NA,TRBJ2-1,CAWSVGRGRTGSYNEQFF
TRBV15,14,NA,TRBJ1-1,CATSSGQVNTEAFF
TRBV6-4,16,NA,TRBJ2-3,CASSDEGSGSRNTQYF
TRBV9,18,NA,TRBJ2-7,CASSPQGVQGRGSYEQYF
TRBV15,13,NA,TRBJ1-1,CATGDSKNTEAFF
TRBV4-1,14,NA,TRBJ1-4,CASSLSGLGEKLFF
TRBV5-4,13,NA,TRBJ2-7,CASSLERSYEQYF
TRBV27,12,NA,TRBJ2-1,CASSLSSHEQFF
TRBV30,13,NA,TRBJ2-1,CAWSPSLAYEQFF
TRBV10-1,14,once,TRBJ1-1,CASSEFRGMTEAFF
TRBV18,13,NA,TRBJ1-5,CASSYQASQPQHF
TRBV7-8,15,NA,TRBJ1-1,CASSLVANRNTEAFF
TRBV19,14,NA,TRBJ2-1,CASSMEGAYNEQFF
TRBV6-1,13,NA,TRBJ1-1,CASSQVLNTEAFF
TRBV28,15,few,TRBJ1-2,CASRGNRVEEHGYTF
TRBV28,12,NA,TRBJ1-1,CASLRGDTEAFF
TRBV4-3,15,NA,TRBJ2-3,CASSQEARGLNTQYF